The 25 T cell receptor beta chains below come from one sample, sequenced in a study of cytomegalovirus exposure and HLA in healthy donors. This PCR relied on a set of 60 Vbeta primers and 13 Jbeta primers. Only in-frame clones appear in the TCRdb table, and some are missing; sequencing was by immunoSEQ multiplex PCR. Of some 80,000 clones in the sample, around 60% were seen once. The sample was PBMCs. The origin of the receptors is a male donor in good health and CMV-seropositive.

This clone was seen a few times. J is TRBJ1-1 and V is TRBV5-8; possibly TRBD1 for D (6 bases). CDR1 SGHTS and CDR2 YDEGEE come from the germline V gene. The CDR3 covers 16 residues. V lost 4 bases, J lost 1 base, and 17 bases lay in between. The CDR3 nucleotides are TGTGCCAGCAGCATGAAACCTACAGGGACGAACACTGAAGCTTTCTTT. Encoded protein: CASSMKPTGTNTEAFF.

This rearrangement joins TRBV11-2 to TRBJ2-7; 10 nucleotides agree with TRBD2. The CDR3 consists of 16 residues. The V segment lost 5 bases and the J segment 4 bases; nucleotides outside the gene matches: 11. Germline V gene data show CDR1 as SGHAT and CDR2 as FQNNGV. CDR3 in amino acids: CASSDASGRRFYEQYF. For the CDR3, the DNA is TGTGCCAGCAGCGACGCTAGCGGGAGAAGGTTTTACGAGCAGTACTTC. Supplemented by reference TRBV11-2 and TRBJ2-7, the full variable domain reads EAGVAQSPRYKIIEKRQSVAFWCNPISGHATLYWYQQILGQGPKLLIQFQNNGVVDDSQLPKDRFSAERLKGVDSTLKIQPAKLEDSAVYLCASSDASGRRFYEQYFGPGTRLTVT.

The V and J genes are TRBV5-4 and TRBJ2-7; the D is unclear. Trimming cost V 4 bases and J 3 bases, with 17 bases left between them. This CDR3 region has 15 residues. Germline-derived CDR1 and CDR2 are SGHNT and YYREEE (reference sequence). DNA for the CDR3: TGTGCCAGCAGCGAATCTTCCAGGCCGATCTACGAGCAGTACTTC. Translated: CASSESSRPIYEQYF.

This clone was counted a few times. This chain joins TRBV11-1 and TRBJ2-1; the match to TRBD1 covers 9 bases. This CDR3 region has 15 residues. The J segment lost 7 bases and the V segment lost 5 bases, leaving 9 bases of the junction unmatched. Germline CDR1 is SGHAT and CDR2 is FQDESV (reference sequence). In DNA form, the CDR3 reads TGTGCCAGCAGCCCCGGAGGGACAGGGCTAAATGAGCAGTTCTTC. Amino acids: CASSPGGTGLNEQFF. The full variable domain, with the rest looked up from reference TRBV11-1 and TRBJ2-1, is EAEVAQSPRYKITEKSQAVAFWCDPISGHATLYWYRQILGQGPELLVQFQDESVVDDSQLPKDRFSAERLKGVDSTLKIQPAELGDSAMYLCASSPGGTGLNEQFFGPGTRLTVL.

The chain uses TRBV9 and TRBJ2-7; D is perhaps TRBD2 (5 bases). Germline CDR1 reads SGDLS; CDR2 reads YYNGEE. V was cut by 0 bases and J by 3 bases, with 13 bases left in between. There are 15 residues in the CDR3. The CDR3 sequence is CASSVDPGNHYEQYF. DNA for the CDR3: TGTGCCAGCAGCGTAGACCCCGGGAACCACTACGAGCAGTACTTC. Using reference TRBV9 and TRBJ2-7 for the parts outside the CDR3, the full variable domain is DSGVTQTPKHLITATGQRVTLRCSPRSGDLSVYWYQQSLDQGLQFLIQYYNGEERAKGNILERFSAQQFPDLHSELNLSSLELGDSALYFCASSVDPGNHYEQYFGPGTRLTVT.

The chain is built from TRBV7-9 and TRBJ2-2, with D possibly being TRBD2 (5 bases). The CDR3 contains 12 residues. The V end lost 3 bases, the J end lost 6 bases, and 5 bases lay between the germline ends. CDR1 is SEHNR, CDR2 FQNEAQ, per germline (reference sequence). The CDR3, as DNA: TGTGCCAGCAGCTTGGGAGCCGGGGAGCTGTTTTTT. This translates into CASSLGAGELFF. Full variable domain (missing parts from reference TRBV7-9 and TRBJ2-2): DTGVSQNPRHKITKRGQNVTFRCDPISEHNRLYWYRQTLGQGPEFLTYFQNEAQLEKSRLLSDRFSAERPKGSFSTLEIQRTEQGDSAMYLCASSLGAGELFFGEGSRLTVL.

The genes are TRBV27 and TRBJ2-7, with D perhaps TRBD2 (6 bases). There are 14 residues in the CDR3. V was trimmed by 4 bases and J by 4 bases, leaving 14 bases between them. In germline, CDR1 is MNHEY, CDR2 SMNVEV (reference sequence). The CDR3 coding sequence is TGTGCCAGCAGTTCGGGACTTGAGCGTTACGAGCAGTACTTC. Translated, it gives CASSSGLERYEQYF.

V is TRBV5-3 and J is TRBJ2-2; 10 nucleotides match TRBD1. TRBV5-3 is reported as an ORF; its role is uncertain. J lost 4 bases, V lost 4 bases, and 1 base had no gene match. This CDR3 has 14 amino acids. The CDR3 bases are TGTGCCAGAAGCCGGACAGGGGGCACCGGGGAGCTGTTTTTT. It codes for CARSRTGGTGELFF.

CDR3 in DNA: TGTGCCAGCAGTTTTTCAGGGTTCGGGCAGCCCCAGCATTTT. As protein: CASSFSGFGQPQHF. The chain recombines TRBV28 with TRBJ1-5; tentatively, D is TRBD1 (5 bases). The CDR3 totals 14 residues. The ends were cut back, 3 bases at V and 7 bases at J, with 13 bases in the middle. From germline, CDR1 is MDHEN and CDR2 SYDVKM. The full variable domain, with the rest looked up from reference TRBV28 and TRBJ1-5, is DVKVTQSSRYLVKRTGEKVFLECVQDMDHENMFWYRQDPGLGLRLIYFSYDVKMKEKGDIPEGYSVSREKKERFSLILESASTNQTSMYLCASSFSGFGQPQHFGDGTRLSIL.

The chain employs TRBV20-1 and TRBJ2-3; perhaps TRBD2 as D (6 bases). The CDR3 covers 10 residues. Trimming left V 6 bases short and J 9 bases short, with 10 bases between. Germline V gives CDR1 DFQATT, CDR2 SNEGSKA (reference sequence). The CDR3 loop reads CSATGGTQYF. The CDR3 nucleotides are TGCAGTGCCACTGGGGGGACGCAGTATTTT.

The chain has TRBV5-6 and TRBJ1-1; unclear D gene. The CDR3 spans 14 residues. Germline-derived CDR1 and CDR2 are SGHDT and YYEEEE. V lost 3 bases and J lost 7, with 16 bases in between. The CDR3 DNA follows: TGTGCCAGCAGCTGGACGGGAGGGAAAAGTGAAGCTTTCTTT. Translating it yields CASSWTGGKSEAFF.

The chain carries TRBV28 and TRBJ2-7; TRBD2 matches 8 bases. The J segment lost 2 bases and the V segment lost 6 bases, leaving 12 bases of the junction unmatched. The CDR3 totals 16 residues. Looked up from germline, CDR1 is MDHEN and CDR2 is SYDVKM. The CDR3 DNA follows: TGTGCCAGCAGCTCTCCGGGGCAGCGGGGGACCTACGAGCAGTACTTC. Protein: CASSSPGQRGTYEQYF.

This chain uses TRBV4-1 with TRBJ2-4; TRBD1 is a possible D gene (6 bases). The CDR3 has 15 residues. The V gene lost 0 bases and the J gene lost 7 bases, with 13 bases spanning the gap. Germline CDR1 and CDR2: MGHRA and YSYEKL. The CDR3 DNA follows: TGCGCCAGCAGCCAAGAGGGGGCCAGAAGGAACATTCAGTACTTC. Encoded protein: CASSQEGARRNIQYF.

This clone was seen more than once but under ten times. The chain couples TRBV25-1 to TRBJ1-3; D gene uncertain. Trimming cost V 1 base and J 4 bases, with 20 bases left between them. The CDR3 loop spans 18 amino acids. From germline, CDR1 is MGHDK and CDR2 SYGVNS. Here the CDR3 reads CASSELGGSPLSGNTIYF. The CDR3 DNA is TGTGCCAGCAGTGAATTAGGCGGGTCGCCGTTGTCCGGAAACACCATATATTTT.

The chain combines TRBV30 with TRBJ1-3; 9 bases fit TRBD1. The CDR3 is made up of 14 amino acids. Germline assignment: CDR1 GTSNPN and CDR2 SVGIG (reference sequence). V trimming: 7 bases; J trimming: 4 bases; junction bases outside the gene matches: 8. This chain's CDR3 is CALLQGASGNTIYF. In DNA form, the CDR3 reads TGTGCCTTACTACAGGGGGCTTCGGGAAACACCATATATTTT.

J is TRBJ2-5 and V is TRBV27; D possibly corresponds to TRBD1 (5 bases). Germline CDR1 is MNHEY and CDR2 is SMNVEV (reference sequence). V shed 6 bases and J shed 1 base, with 12 bases lying between them. The CDR3 is 14 residues long. CDR3 nucleotide sequence: TGTGCCAGCAGGCACCCACAGGTCCAAGAGACCCAGTACTTC. Protein: CASRHPQVQETQYF.

The CDR3 DNA reads as TGTGCCAGCAGCGTAGTAGCGGCCACCGGGGAGCTGTTTTTT. Translation: CASSVVAATGELFF. The chain links TRBV9 to TRBJ2-2; D might be TRBD2 (6 bases). V lost 0 bases and J lost 4, with 7 bases in between. The germline V gene has CDR1 SGDLS and CDR2 YYNGEE. The CDR3 sequence is 14 residues long.

The chain is built from TRBV28 and TRBJ2-7; unclear D gene. The CDR3 contains 13 residues. V gave up 1 base and J gave up 7 bases, with 11 bases separating them. CDR1 MDHEN and CDR2 SYDVKM come from the germline V gene. The CDR3 coding sequence is TGTGCCAGCAGTTTATTTCCTCTACGGGAGCAGTACTTC. Its translation is CASSLFPLREQYF.

The chain couples TRBV7-8 to TRBJ2-5; the D is unclear. This CDR3 region has 15 residues. The V gene's germline CDR1 is SGHVS and CDR2 FQNEAQ. The V gene lost 3 bases and the J gene lost 4 bases, with 15 bases spanning the gap. CDR3 coding DNA: TGTGCCAGCAGCTTCGAAACTAAGATGGGAGAGACCCAGTACTTC. Protein product: CASSFETKMGETQYF.

The rearrangement joins TRBV9 to TRBJ2-1; no clear D gene. V was cut by 0 bases and J by 8 bases, with 12 bases left in between. In germline, CDR1 is SGDLS, CDR2 YYNGEE. The CDR3 is made up of 14 amino acids. The CDR3 here is CASSVATGVDEQFF. CDR3 sequence (DNA): TGTGCCAGCAGCGTAGCTACCGGAGTTGATGAGCAGTTCTTC.

The rearrangement links TRBV30 to TRBJ2-5; 11 bases agree with TRBD2. The better agreement between TRBJ2-7 and the DNA end casts doubt on the J call. Per germline, CDR1 GTSNPN and CDR2 SVGIG (reference sequence). The CDR3 totals 16 residues. The CDR3 sequence: CAFGHTSGSFIYEQYF. DNA for the CDR3: TGTGCCTTTGGTCACACTAGCGGGAGCTTTATCTACGAGCAGTACTTC.

CDR3 residues: CASSDPPGGHTDTQYF. DNA of the CDR3: TGTGCCAGCAGTGATCCCCCGGGGGGTCACACAGATACGCAGTATTTT. The chain joins TRBV6-1 to TRBJ2-3; 7 bases are shared with TRBD2. CDR1 and CDR2 from the germline V gene are MNHNS and SASEGT. Trimming at V came to 3 bases and at J to 2 bases, leaving 8 bases not matched to a gene. This CDR3 has 16 residues.

The V gene is TRBV5-1, the J gene TRBJ1-6, with D unclear. V was trimmed by 4 bases and J by 8 bases, leaving 16 bases between them. Germline CDR1 reads SGHRS; CDR2 reads YFSETQ. This CDR3 has 15 residues. CDR3 amino acids: CASSVPDSGDSPLHF. As DNA, the CDR3 is TGCGCCAGCAGCGTCCCAGATTCTGGTGATTCACCCCTCCACTTT.

This clone was picked up a small number of times. The V call is TRBV6-6, the J call TRBJ2-3; D is possibly TRBD2 (6 bases). Per the germline V gene, CDR1 is MNHNY and CDR2 is SVGAGI (reference sequence). V gave up 2 bases and J gave up 4 bases, with 16 bases separating them. The CDR3 has 16 residues. In DNA form, the CDR3 reads TGTGCCAGCAGTTACGGTATCGGGAGTACCGCAGATACGCAGTATTTT. It codes for CASSYGIGSTADTQYF.

The chain employs TRBV7-6 and TRBJ2-1, with D unclear. The ends were cut back, 5 bases at V and 0 bases at J, with 14 bases in the middle. The CDR3 loop spans 16 amino acids. Germline V gene lookup returns CDR1 SGHVS and CDR2 FNYEAQ. The CDR3: CASSLRSEGSYNEQFF. CDR3 DNA: TGTGCCAGCAGCCTCCGAAGCGAAGGCTCCTACAATGAGCAGTTCTTC.